This T cell receptor (beta chain) was documented in a study of regulatory T cells in long-lasting Graves disease. Time point: persistent/refractory GD, antithyroid drugs over 5 years with positive TRAb. PBMC-derived RNA was used for the TCR library. Arm-PCR of CDR3 regions and iRepertoire HTBI primers were used to build TCR beta libraries. TCRdb ran MiXCR on the multiplex PCR reads and lists one entry per CDR3 protein. The top ten clones hold approximately 27% of a sample with a few hundred thousand distinct CDR3 sequences, roughly 25% of them seen once. This clonotype was picked up many times. Its antigen is as yet unknown. Whole-study results and caveats: Newly diagnosed patients shared 750 to 1,000 public clonotypes; persistent patients shared about 2,500. Lower TCR diversity characterized persistent Graves' patients relative to newly diagnosed patients.

The sequence was collected from a woman aged 40-49 years with Graves disease. Material: peripheral blood mononuclear cells (PBMCs), obtained when the disease was refractory, from a patient treated with antithyroid drugs.

CDR3 in DNA: TGCAGTGCTAGAGATCCTGACAGGGCGAAAGCTTTCTTT. It yields the protein CSARDPDRAKAFF. The rearrangement uses TRBV20-1 and TRBJ1-1; 7 nucleotides match TRBD1. The CDR3 runs 13 residues. The V segment lost 0 bases and the J segment 9 bases; nucleotides outside the gene matches: 7. Germline lookup yields CDR1 DFQATT and CDR2 SNEGSKA (reference sequence).